A single sample gave rise to the 13 T cell receptor beta chains below, sequenced in a study of blood T cell repertoires in COVID-19. Only in-frame clones appear in the TCRdb table, and some are missing; sequencing was by immunoSEQ multiplex PCR. The data hold around 70,000 clones, with roughly nine tenths observed a single time. Source material: peripheral blood. These receptors came from a human donor in a cohort sampled during active COVID-19.

The rearrangement uses TRBV25-1 and TRBJ2-1; D is ambiguous. Germline CDR1 and CDR2: MGHDK and SYGVNS. Deletions cut 1 base from V and 8 bases from J, with 12 bases between. CDR3 length: 14 residues. Here the CDR3 DNA reads TGTGCCAGCAGTGAATTTGGCTCACCAGATGAGCAGTTCTTC. It translates to CASSEFGSPDEQFF. The variable domain in full, with the rest retrieved from reference TRBV25-1 and TRBJ2-1, is EADIYQTPRYLVIGTGKKITLECSQTMGHDKMYWYQQDPGMELHLIHYSYGVNSTEKGDLSSESTVSRIRTEHFPLTLESARPSHTSQYLCASSEFGSPDEQFFGPGTRLTVL.

The chain recombines TRBV29-1 with TRBJ2-1; 7 bases are a match to TRBD2. V dropped 3 bases and J dropped 6; count of bases not matched to a gene: 5. CDR3 length equals 13 residues. Germline assignment: CDR1 SQVTM and CDR2 ANQGSEA. CDR3 protein: CSVDRTRSNEQFF. DNA for the CDR3: TGCAGCGTTGATCGGACTAGATCCAATGAGCAGTTCTTC.

The V and J genes are TRBV19 and TRBJ2-1; 7 nucleotides match TRBD1. Trimming cost V 5 bases and J 0 bases; bases outside gene matches: 7. Germline V gene data show CDR1 as LNHDA and CDR2 as SQIVND (reference sequence). The CDR3 has 16 amino acids. CDR3: CASSLEDRSSYNEQFF. The CDR3 DNA reads TGTGCCAGTAGTTTGGAGGACAGGAGCTCCTACAATGAGCAGTTCTTC.

The chain combines TRBV28 with TRBJ1-1; D call uncertain. Deletions cut 1 base from V and 7 bases from J, with 7 bases between. Germline CDR1 reads MDHEN; CDR2 reads SYDVKM. The CDR3 is 12 residues long. The CDR3 loop is CASSLSEGEAFF. The CDR3 DNA follows: TGTGCCAGCAGTTTATCGGAGGGTGAAGCTTTCTTT.

V gene TRBV19 combines with J gene TRBJ2-7; 10 nucleotides agree with TRBD1. CDR1 is LNHDA, CDR2 SQIVND, per germline (reference sequence). V shed 7 bases, J shed 4 bases, and the junction held 4 bases outside the gene matches. CDR3 length: 13 amino acids. In DNA, the CDR3 is TGTGCCAGTAATTCGGGACAGGGGTACGAGCAGTACTTC. Translated: CASNSGQGYEQYF.

The gene calls are TRBV6-2 or TRBV6-3 and TRBJ1-6; maybe TRBD1 (6 bases). Germline V gene data show CDR1 as MNHEY and CDR2 as SVGEGT. The CDR3 runs to 16 residues. Trimming took off 5 bases at V and 9 bases at J, with 20 bases between the two ends. The CDR3 region has the DNA TGTGCCAGCAGTAACAACAGGGATAAGAGCTCTTCACCCCTCCACTTT. Translation: CASSNNRDKSSSPLHF.

The chain recombines TRBV19 with TRBJ1-2; D uncertain. The CDR3 loop spans 13 amino acids. Germline CDR1 LNHDA, CDR2 SQIVND (reference sequence). V was trimmed by 1 base and J by 7 bases, leaving 10 bases between them. For the CDR3, the DNA is TGTGCCAGTAGTATAGTCGGGAGGAGTGGCTACACCTTC. Encoded protein: CASSIVGRSGYTF.

The chain combines TRBV7-2 with TRBJ1-5; 11 bases agree with TRBD1. Germline V gives CDR1 SGHTA, CDR2 FQGNSA. The CDR3 length is 17 residues. With V trimmed by 4 bases and J by 7 bases, 12 bases remained unmatched. In DNA form, the CDR3 reads TGTGCCAGCAGCTACCCACTCGGGACAGGGGGGCACCAGCCCCAGCATTTT. This translates into CASSYPLGTGGHQPQHF.

The rearrangement uses TRBV21-1 and TRBJ2-7; the D call of TRBD2 is as the table states it, not checked on the DNA. TRBV21-1 counts as a pseudogene. The CDR3 spans 13 residues. The CDR3 loop is CASSLEGSYEQYF. CDR3 DNA sequence: TGTGCCAGCAGCTTGGAGGGCTCCTACGAGCAGTACTTC.

In its sample, this clone was seen once. This chain connects TRBV6-5 to TRBJ1-4; unclear D gene. Germline-derived CDR1 and CDR2 are MNHEY and SVGAGI. Between the trimmed V and J ends, which lost 2 bases and 2 bases, there was a span of 9 bases. The CDR3 contains 15 residues. CDR3 sequence reads: CASSYRPSTNEKLFF. CDR3 DNA sequence: TGTGCCAGCAGTTACCGTCCGTCCACTAATGAAAAACTGTTTTTT.

The chain links TRBV28 to TRBJ2-2; 12 nucleotides agree with TRBD2. The CDR3 is made up of 19 amino acids. In germline, CDR1 is MDHEN, CDR2 SYDVKM. The J segment lost 7 bases and the V segment lost 6 bases, leaving 18 bases of the junction unmatched. CDR3 in amino acids: CASRPGGGLAGGPDGELFF. The CDR3 DNA reads as TGTGCCAGCAGGCCGGGGGGGGGCCTAGCGGGAGGGCCTGACGGGGAGCTGTTTTTT.

V and J are TRBV2 and TRBJ2-3; 12 nucleotides agree with TRBD2. V was pared by 9 bases and J by 9 bases, with 13 bases of the junction left unmatched. Germline V gene lookup returns CDR1 SNHLY and CDR2 FYNNEI. This CDR3 is 15 amino acids long. CDR3 coding DNA: TGTGCCAGTACCCCTCTAGCGGGAGGGCCAGGGACGCAGTATTTT. It translates to CASTPLAGGPGTQYF.

The rearrangement links TRBV7-9 to TRBJ1-1, with D unresolved. Trimming cost V 0 bases and J 8 bases, with 10 bases left between them. The CDR3 sequence is 13 residues long. Germline-derived CDR1 and CDR2 are SEHNR and FQNEAQ (reference sequence). This CDR3 is CASSLALQSEAFF. The CDR3 DNA reads TGTGCCAGCAGCTTAGCGTTGCAGTCCGAAGCTTTCTTT.